This T cell receptor (beta chain) stems from a study of identical twins' blood T cells (dated by TCRdb to between 2011 and 2013). Describing the broader study: The roughly 12 libraries, six for the alpha chain and six for the beta chain, yielded about 50 million Illumina reads in total. TCR alpha and beta chain repertoires of three pairs of monozygous twins were compared using next-generation sequencing to assess genetic influence on repertoire formation. The study at large found these results: Twin pairs were reported to be markedly more alike in V gene usage than unrelated donors were, even when looking at non-selected out-of-frame TCRbeta clonotypes. Independent studies were stated to be required to validate the proposed role of the TCRalpha J segment in MHC recognition during thymic selection. Because the twins were reared together, environmental influences could not be excluded as an explanation for twin similarity. Looking at the most abundant TCRbeta clonotypes, every donor had more CDR3 sequences in common with her twin than with unrelated donors. The number of shared CDR3 clonotypes between two donors was mainly determined by the product of their cloneset sizes, and twins did not clearly deviate from this trend.

Libraries came from 5' RACE. Sequenced on an Illumina Genome Analyzer IIx. RNA-based TCR cDNA libraries were prepared by a previously described protocol with several modifications. To prevent cross-contamination, sample-specific barcodes were added to both ends of each TCR cDNA library during cDNA synthesis and amplification. The source study handled its data this way. Between about 95,000 and nearly 500,000 clonotypes were identified per individual, and roughly 2.2 to 3.6 million CDR3-containing reads were obtained per library. Reads with improper barcode index combinations were discarded, after which clonesets were built for each library with the MiTCR software. During the assembly of CDR3 clonotypes by MiTCR, low-quality reads were filtered or rescued and PCR and sequencing errors were corrected. Artificial out-of-frame clonotypes were removed by being mapped to in-frame sequences, with one indel in the CDR3 allowed. To measure how similar V and J gene usage was between donors, Jensen-Shannon divergence was divided by mean entropy. The raw public data were reprocessed by TCRdb itself: fastp quality trimming at Q25, MiXCR clonotype calling, in-frame beta chains only. Rows with a matching CDR3 protein are joined into one entry that keeps the most common DNA and genes. It is TCRdb's table, rather than the study itself, that gives the V and J calls and clone size. The sample records hundreds of thousands of distinct CDR3 sequences, roughly 31% of which are singletons. Of the sample, around 5.6% falls within the top ten clones.

This clonotype was detected ten times or more. This receptor's antigen is unknown. Base qualities are not at hand, and no much larger clone is one base apart. The CDR3 goes from the cysteine to the phenylalanine over 14 residues. Only the CDR3 portion is preserved as DNA: 42 bases, with reading frame beginning at the first base. V is pared back by 2 bases and J by 1 base, with 8 bases lying between the germline termini. As encoded in the germline V gene, CDR1 is MNHEY while CDR2 is SVGAGI. Donors were six healthy women forming three monozygous twin pairs. All three twin pairs had been reared together, and it was thought likely that the same infectious agents and vaccines had been met by these twin pairs. TCR cDNA libraries were prepared from RNA that was isolated from peripheral blood mononuclear cells.

The sequence is built from TRBV6-5 and TRBJ2-5; no D gene call is confident. This TCR was recovered from a woman between 18 and 50 years old in good health. The specimen was PBMCs. The DNA sequence follows: TGTGCCAGCAGTTACCCGGATCCCCAAGAGACCCAGTACTTC. Translated, this gives CASSYPDPQETQYF.